A selection of T cell receptor beta chains follows, all from one sample in a study of T-cell reconstitution after alpha-beta-depleted transplantation in children. TCRdb re-analysed the PCR reads in MiXCR, keeping a single row per CDR3 protein. The repertoire holds approximately 1,000,000 distinct CDR3 sequences, roughly 29% seen once, with roughly 31% in the top ten. The sequencing here drew on PBMCs, mostly from graft donor cells, taken 360 days after TCRalphabeta/CD19-depleted stem cell transplant. The receptors were sampled from a boy less than two years old who had a stem cell transplant for SCID, so the T cells may come from the graft donor. CDR3s include the opening cysteine and the closing phenylalanine or tryptophan. Each record gives: V gene, CDR3 length, J gene, CDR3 protein.

TRBV2	13	TRBJ2-3	CASLQRPGDTQYF
TRBV12-3/TRBV12-4	16	TRBJ2-1	CASSHYRGSSYNEQFF
TRBV6-1	15	TRBJ2-7	CASSRGTDSSYEQYF
TRBV9	15	TRBJ1-4	CASSGGRLHNEKLFF
TRBV18	13	TRBJ1-2	CASSDQGGYGYTF
TRBV29-1	14	TRBJ2-1	CSVEQGISYNEQFF
TRBV5-8	15	TRBJ1-3	CASSPRGRPGNTIYF
TRBV6-5	18	TRBJ2-6	CASSYLQGGPSGANVLTF
TRBV20-1	14	TRBJ1-5	CSARAGGDNQPQHF
TRBV5-1	16	TRBJ2-5	CASSFWVRANQETQYF
TRBV12-3/TRBV12-4	13	TRBJ2-7	CASSPMSIYEQYF
TRBV4-2	14	TRBJ2-2	CASSLLARTGELFF
TRBV30	13	TRBJ2-3	CAWSESSTDTQYF
TRBV20-1	15	TRBJ1-3	CSALGQGNSGNTIYF
TRBV3-1	16	TRBJ2-5	CASSQAGTSRRETQYF
TRBV4-1	17	TRBJ2-7	CASSQQLTTAGSYEQYF
TRBV3-1	11	TRBJ1-1	CASSQGVAAFF
TRBV3-1	15	TRBJ2-1	CASSPTGRRYNEQFF
TRBV20-1	14	TRBJ2-1	CSASSSRLSNEQFF
TRBV19	15	TRBJ1-1	CASSIDRQAYTEAFF
TRBV5-1	16	TRBJ2-3	CASSHGGRATTDTQYF
TRBV11-2	12	TRBJ2-1	CASSLDRTGGFF
TRBV20-1	15	TRBJ2-3	CSARENRKVTDTQYF
TRBV4-1	15	TRBJ2-7	CASRRTSGNHHEQYF
TRBV13	15	TRBJ2-7	CASSLGRGESYEQYF
TRBV5-1	15	TRBJ1-2	CASSLGDSKNYGYTF
TRBV25-1	15	TRBJ2-5	CASTSGTGGSETQYF
TRBV12-3/TRBV12-4	16	TRBJ2-7	CASSWLGGTPTYEQYF
TRBV12-3/TRBV12-4	11	TRBJ1-6	CASSLHGPLHF
TRBV7-2	18	TRBJ2-4	CASSLSLGASGGKNIQYF
TRBV4-2	17	TRBJ1-6	CASSQDRGGLLDSPLHF
TRBV6-2/TRBV6-3	15	TRBJ2-7	CASSYSRRGSYEQYF
TRBV5-5	16	TRBJ2-2	CASSTGGHMNTGELFF